This T cell receptor (beta chain) was recovered during a study of T cells in women clearing cervical HPV infection. Looking at the study overall: Donors had HPV16-related CIN3 or worse; 2 had invasive cancer.

The data were produced by immunoSEQ multiplex PCR, yet TCRdb's version contains in-frame clones alone and is incomplete. Its listing shows about 40,000 clones. Sequences were obtained from blood buffy coat. This TCR was sampled from a woman between 18 and 75 years old with a cervical HPV16 infection that either progressed to CIN3+ or cleared (not recorded which).

CDR3: CASSKWDRGQETQYF. CDR3 DNA, as far as it was read: TGTGCCAGTAGTAAGTGGGACAGGGGTCAAGAGACC. J is TRBJ2-5 and V is TRBV19; 10 positions match TRBD1. Sequencing ends 3 residues short of the CDR3 end; the germline J gene provides the rest. The CDR3 spans 15 residues. Germline loops: CDR1 LNHDA, CDR2 SQIVND (reference sequence). V was pared by 4 bases and J by 2 bases, with 4 bases of the junction left unmatched.